This T cell receptor (beta chain) was captured by sequencing in a study of OX40 agonist ivuxolimab in advanced cancers. About the study: An agonistic human IgG2 monoclonal antibody against OX40 (CD134) was given. In three patients, partial responses were observed, one with hepatocellular carcinoma and two with cutaneous melanoma.

The CDR3 length is 18 residues. The V and J ends lost 3 bases and 0 bases respectively, with 20 bases between them. Germline lookup yields CDR1 SGDLS and CDR2 YYNGEE. Remarks on this clone: Its cognate antigen is unknown.

Study outcomes and limitations: On average, CD8+ T cells had more expanded clones than CD4+.

The investigators sampled blood at baseline, at cycle 4 day 1, and at cycle 7 day 1. TCRdb's table, derived via immunoSEQ multiplex PCR, lists solely in-frame clones and lacks some. The table has about 47,000 clones, about 85% seen once. Source: CD4+ or CD8+ T cells sorted from blood, taken in a trial of the OX40 agonist ivuxolimab. This receptor was taken from an adult with an advanced solid tumor such as melanoma, head and neck, liver or kidney cancer. This chain joins TRBV9 and TRBJ2-3; D is uncertain. Here the CDR3 reads CASSDDVRSAASTDTQYF. The DNA for the CDR3 is TGTGCCAGCAGCGATGATGTAAGGAGCGCCGCTAGCACAGATACGCAGTATTTT.